This TCR beta chain was captured by sequencing in a study of T cell responses to AZD1222 COVID-19 vaccine. Here immunoSEQ multiplex PCR was the method, and the copy in TCRdb shows in-frame clones only, minus some. The sample consists of about 47,000 clones, around three quarters of them appearing once. The table lists this clone with a few counts. The antigen is undetermined. General study findings and limits: The donor group comprised mostly white British people and more females; the analysis possibly underestimated clonal diversity. Baseline serology detected seropositivity in only six AZD1222 recipients.

The CDR3 totals 11 residues. Germline values: CDR1 MNHEY, CDR2 SMNVEV (reference sequence). The V and J ends lost 6 bases and 4 bases respectively, with 6 bases between them. This specimen was peripheral blood, taken 28 days after the second dose of the MenACWY control vaccine. This sequence originates from an adult who received the MenACWY meningococcal vaccine as a control. This sequence joins TRBV27 and TRBJ1-1; D is unclear. Here the CDR3 DNA reads TGTGCCAGCAGCTCGGCCACTGAAGCTTTCTTT. Translation: CASSSATEAFF.